These T cell receptor beta chains were read from a single sample in a study of T cell repertoires in cytomegalovirus infection. TCRdb analysed the reads with MiXCR anew, one entry per CDR3 protein. The sample lists fewer than 950,000 distinct CDR3 sequences, less than 35% occurring once. The antigens of these receptors remain unknown. The sample consisted of cultured CD8+ T cells from PBMCs, taken from culture after CMV antigen stimulation. All receptors come from a human donor in good health (CMV status not recorded). Some clones in this sample may be carry-over from other donors' samples. The CDR3 runs from the conserved cysteine through the conserved F or W. A D gene is named only where the DNA matches it firmly. Expanded clones are given a class, and other clones once, few, many or no size at all.

d_call	clone_size	j_call	v_call	cdr3_length	cdr3_aa	cdr3_nt
NA	NA	TRBJ2-3	TRBV19	16	CASSMGAPSLSDTQYF	TGTGCCAGTAGTATGGGGGCCCCTAGTCTGTCAGATACGCAGTATTTT
TRBD2	many	TRBJ2-2	TRBV7-8	16	CASSWGTSVFTGELFF	TGTGCCAGCAGCTGGGGGACTAGCGTTTTCACCGGGGAGCTGTTTTTT
NA	NA	TRBJ1-5	TRBV18	15	CASSPGDRYNQPQHF	TGTGCCAGCTCACCGGGTGACAGGTACAATCAGCCCCAGCATTTT
TRBD2	NA	TRBJ2-5	TRBV19	15	CASSKLAERQETQYF	TGTGCCAGTAGTAAACTAGCGGAGCGCCAAGAGACCCAGTACTTC
NA	NA	TRBJ2-1	TRBV10-3	13	CVIWEGGVNEQFF	TGTGTCATCTGGGAGGGGGGTGTGAATGAGCAGTTCTTC
NA	NA	TRBJ2-7	TRBV13	16	CASSPPYGTQRSEQYF	TGTGCCAGCAGCCCCCCATACGGAACGCAAAGAAGCGAGCAGTACTTC
TRBD1	NA	TRBJ1-4	TRBV10-3	19	CASSRGQGESILANEKLFF	TGTGCCAGCTCGCGAGGACAGGGGGAATCTATTCTAGCTAATGAAAAACTGTTTTTT
NA	NA	TRBJ1-6	TRBV7-2	17	CASSYPPRDRANSPLHF	TGTGCCAGCAGCTACCCCCCCCGGGACCGGGCAAATTCACCCCTCCACTTT
TRBD2	NA	TRBJ2-7	TRBV27	15	CASSLGLAGPGEQYF	TGTGCCAGCAGTTTGGGACTAGCGGGGCCAGGCGAGCAGTACTTC
NA	many	TRBJ1-1	TRBV7-6	17	CASSLGGRSTLDTEAFF	TGTGCCAGCAGCTTAGGGGGCAGGTCGACGTTGGACACTGAAGCTTTCTTT
TRBD2	few	TRBJ2-1	TRBV9	18	CASSVGRVGGGINNEQFF	TGTGCCAGCAGCGTAGGGCGAGTTGGGGGGGGGATAAACAATGAGCAGTTCTTC
TRBD2	NA	TRBJ2-1	TRBV7-7	15	CASSLFGLAGDEQFF	TGTGCTAGCAGCTTATTCGGACTAGCGGGGGATGAGCAGTTCTTC
TRBD1	few	TRBJ1-3	TRBV5-1	18	CASSLAGTGYRSGNTIYF	TGCGCCAGCAGCTTGGCCGGGACAGGGTACCGCTCTGGAAACACCATATATTTT
NA	few	TRBJ1-3	TRBV15	14	CATSRGGPGNTIYF	TGTGCCACCAGCAGGGGTGGGCCTGGAAACACCATATATTTT